A selection of T cell receptor beta chains follows, all from one sample in a study of blood T cell repertoires in COVID-19. Profiling relied on immunoSEQ multiplex PCR, and the TCRdb table lists in-frame clones only, not all of them. The sample yields about 70,000 clones, roughly 84% seen once. Source material: peripheral blood. These receptors originate from a woman between 18 and 30 years old with acute or convalescent COVID-19. The CDR3 runs from the conserved cysteine through the conserved F or W. D genes are given only for firm matches. Clone size is stated in some rows and not others, as once, few, many or a class when expanded.

v_gene	abundance	j_gene	len	d_gene	CDR3aa	CDR3nt
TRBV11-2	-	TRBJ2-1	13	TRBD2	CASSSGLANEQFF	TGTGCCAGCAGCTCGGGACTAGCGAATGAGCAGTTCTTC
TRBV15	-	TRBJ2-1	15	TRBD2	CATSSWGGGTNEQFF	TGTGCCACCAGCAGTTGGGGGGGAGGTACCAATGAGCAGTTCTTC
TRBV7-9	-	TRBJ2-1	17	TRBD2	CASSKRGLAGDYNEQFF	TGTGCCAGCAGCAAAAGGGGACTAGCGGGAGACTACAATGAGCAGTTCTTC
TRBV27	-	TRBJ2-3	13	-	CASSLRSSVTQYF	TGTGCCAGCAGTTTAAGATCTAGTGTTACGCAGTATTTT
TRBV6-2/TRBV6-3	-	TRBJ1-2	16	-	CASSYNRESPYYGYTF	TGTGCCAGCAGTTACAACAGGGAAAGCCCATACTATGGCTACACCTTC
TRBV7-2	-	TRBJ1-5	14	TRBD1	CASSPGQGNQPQHF	TGTGCCAGCAGCCCAGGACAGGGTAATCAGCCCCAGCATTTT
TRBV2	-	TRBJ1-2	13	-	CASSVGGFYGYTF	TGTGCCAGCAGTGTGGGGGGTTTCTATGGCTACACCTTC
TRBV10-2	-	TRBJ2-1	15	-	CASSDNLADNNEQFF	TGCGCCAGCAGTGATAATTTGGCAGATAACAATGAGCAGTTCTTC
TRBV2	-	TRBJ1-1	15	-	CASKYQGTMNTEAFF	TGTGCCAGCAAGTACCAGGGGACCATGAACACTGAAGCTTTCTTT
TRBV2	-	TRBJ2-7	20	TRBD2	CASSTRTRRAGVAGGYEQYF	TGTGCCAGCAGTACAAGAACACGCCGCGCCGGAGTAGCGGGAGGGTACGAGCAGTACTTC
TRBV9	-	TRBJ2-7	14	TRBD1	CASQPGQGSYEQYF	TGTGCCAGCCAACCGGGACAGGGGTCGTACGAGCAGTACTTC
TRBV7-6	once	TRBJ1-6	15	TRBD1	CASSPRDSKNSPLHF	TGTGCCAGCAGCCCTCGGGACAGTAAGAATTCACCCCTCCACTTT
TRBV7-7	-	TRBJ2-5	15	TRBD2	CASSLVAGVGETQYF	TGTGCCAGCAGCTTAGTCGCGGGGGTAGGAGAGACCCAGTACTTC
TRBV6-6	-	TRBJ1-4	14	-	CASSKGQVGEKLFF	TGTGCCAGCAGCAAGGGGCAGGTTGGTGAAAAACTGTTTTTT
TRBV29-1	-	TRBJ1-1	12	-	CSSGPENAEAFF	TGCAGCTCTGGGCCGGAAAACGCTGAAGCTTTCTTT
TRBV9	-	TRBJ2-6	15	-	CASSPRGSGANVLTF	TGTGCCAGCAGCCCCCGGGGGTCTGGGGCCAACGTCCTGACTTTC
TRBV5-4	-	TRBJ1-4	14	-	CASSLAGVGEKLFF	TGTGCCAGCAGCTTGGCAGGGGTGGGTGAAAAACTGTTTTTT
TRBV11-3	-	TRBJ2-1	18	-	CASSLGGLGPSSYNEQFF	TGTGCCAGCAGCTTAGGAGGACTTGGGCCGAGCTCCTACAATGAGCAGTTCTTC
TRBV6-6	-	TRBJ2-5	13	-	CASSRDIQETQYF	TGTGCCAGCAGCAGGGACATACAAGAGACCCAGTACTTC
TRBV5-1	once	TRBJ1-2	15	TRBD1	CASSLGGQANYGYTF	TGCGCCAGCAGCTTGGGGGGACAGGCTAACTATGGCTACACCTTC
TRBV30	-	TRBJ1-2	13	-	CAWSVAGNYGYTF	TGTGCCTGGAGTGTAGCCGGGAACTATGGCTACACCTTC
TRBV27	-	TRBJ2-3	11	-	CASTLTDTQYF	TGTGCCAGCACCCTCACAGATACGCAGTATTTT
TRBV30	-	TRBJ1-1	13	-	CAWSDSLDTEAFF	TGTGCCTGGAGTGACAGTTTGGACACTGAAGCTTTCTTT
TRBV27	-	TRBJ2-1	17	TRBD2	CASSLLFASGRYNEQFF	TGTGCCAGCAGTTTATTGTTCGCTAGCGGGAGGTACAATGAGCAGTTCTTC
TRBV19	-	TRBJ2-1	12	-	CASSIPSGEQFF	TGTGCCAGTAGTATACCCTCTGGCGAGCAGTTCTTC
TRBV6-2/TRBV6-3	-	TRBJ1-1	14	-	CASTPGGLYTEAFF	TGTGCCAGCACCCCGGGGGGGCTGTACACTGAAGCTTTCTTT
TRBV6-4	-	TRBJ2-3	14	TRBD1	CASSPGGSADTQYF	TGTGCCAGCAGCCCAGGGGGCTCGGCAGATACGCAGTATTTT
TRBV6-5	-	TRBJ1-3	15	-	CASSPQGVAGNTIYF	TGTGCCAGCAGTCCACAGGGAGTTGCTGGAAACACCATATATTTT